This T cell receptor beta chain was recovered during a study of human T cells and chemical hapten exposure. J was trimmed by 4 bases and V by 6 bases; bases with no gene match: 12. Germline-derived CDR1 and CDR2 are MNHEY and SMNVEV (reference sequence). The CDR3 loop spans 17 amino acids. TCRdb re-called the RACE reads with MiXCR, one entry per CDR3 protein. The sample holds some 57,000 distinct CDR3 sequences, about 10% seen once. Time point in this sample: patch test 2, 6 weeks after DPC sensitization. The treatment here: therapeutic diphenylcyclopropenone sensitization with weekly scalp DPC. This clonotype came up a few times.

This sequence originates from a woman aged 45 to 65 with alopecia areata. Some clones in this sample may be carry-over from other donors' samples. The V and J genes are TRBV27 and TRBJ1-5, with 10 bases that match TRBD1. The specimen was whole blood, collected in connection with sensitization to the hapten diphenylcyclopropenone (DPC). As DNA, the CDR3 is TGTGCCAGCAGAGGCCTATTCCCGGGACAGGGGAATCAGCCCCAGCATTTT. Amino acids: CASRGLFPGQGNQPQHF.